Given below is one T cell receptor beta chain in context. Germline CDR1 reads SQVTM; CDR2 reads ANQGSEA. CDR3 length equals 19 residues. V was trimmed by 0 bases and J by 2 bases, leaving 23 bases between them. TCRdb keeps only in-frame clones here, not all; method: immunoSEQ multiplex PCR. The sample has about 94,000 clones; approximately 93% are singletons. This record belongs to a study of T cell changes during pregnancy in multiple sclerosis. The sample in question was peripheral blood, obtained after pregnancy. The TCR sequence derives from a female donor with multiple sclerosis, enrolled in a pregnancy study. The V and J genes are TRBV29-1 and TRBJ2-1, with D maybe TRBD1 (7 bases). CDR3 residues: CSVEDWTGRSRGTYNEQFF. The CDR3 nucleotides are TGCAGCGTTGAAGATTGGACAGGTCGTTCTCGGGGGACCTACAATGAGCAGTTCTTC.